These 8 T cell receptor beta chains were all obtained from the same sample, sequenced in a study of a mutant IDH1 vaccine in newly diagnosed glioma (dated by TCRdb to about 2021). Their recognized antigens are unknown. The method was the immunoSEQ multiplex PCR assay. TCRdb limited this immuneACCESS table to in-frame rearrangements with V and J called. A share of clones is missing; checked studies link under half to unresolved V genes, and the rest is unexplained. In this sample the table shows about 54,000 clones, around four fifths of which occur a single time. Around 4.1% of the sample goes to the ten largest clones. Interpreted using the paper, the time point label stands for: week 35, safety follow-up. A 20-mer mutant IDH1 peptide at 300 micrograms in Montanide made up each vaccine dose, which was injected subcutaneously together with topical imiquimod. The starting material was PBMCs, obtained from a glioma patient whose treatment included an IDH1 peptide vaccine. The receptor source for this set is a woman aged 18 to 35 with glioma.

This rearrangement joins TRBV28 to TRBJ1-1; no clear D gene. The germline V gene has CDR1 MDHEN and CDR2 SYDVKM. Trimming pared 2 bases from V and 5 bases from J, leaving 6 bases between. The CDR3 loop spans 12 amino acids. The CDR3 DNA follows: TGTGCCAGCAGTTTAGCTCGGACTGAAGCTTTCTTT. Translated: CASSLARTEAFF.

V and J are TRBV10-2 and TRBJ2-1; D perhaps matches TRBD1 (6 bases). The germline CDR1 and CDR2 sequences are WSHSY and SAAADI. Deletions cut 2 bases from V and 7 bases from J, with 18 bases between. The CDR3 runs to 16 residues. The CDR3 loop is CASSETTGFWVNEQFF. CDR3 nucleotide sequence: TGCGCCAGCAGTGAGACAACAGGGTTTTGGGTGAATGAGCAGTTCTTC.

This chain links TRBV7-2 with TRBJ2-5, with D perhaps TRBD1 (6 bases). Germline V CDR1 and CDR2: SGHTA, FQGNSA. The CDR3 is made up of 15 amino acids. The germline V and J ends were trimmed by 2 bases and 2 bases, with 12 bases remaining between them. The DNA of the CDR3 is TGTGCCAGCAGCTTAAGACAGGCGAGGCAAGAGACCCAGTACTTC. Its protein product is CASSLRQARQETQYF.

This clone has a single count. Other nucleotide sequences in the sample specify the same CDR3. V usage is TRBV5-1 and J usage is TRBJ2-7, with TRBD2 identical over 11 bases. The CDR3 consists of 15 residues. The V gene's germline CDR1 is SGHRS and CDR2 YFSETQ. Trimming cost V 0 bases and J 1 base; bases outside gene matches: 0. The CDR3 nucleotides read TGCGCCAGCAGCTTGGGACTAGCGGGATCCTACGAGCAGTACTTC. It translates to CASSLGLAGSYEQYF.

This chain links TRBV5-1 with TRBJ1-2; 7 bases fit TRBD1. The CDR3 consists of 15 residues. Germline V lookup: CDR1 SGHRS, CDR2 YFSETQ. Unmatched junction bases numbered 8, after V lost 2 bases and J lost 4 bases. CDR3 bases: TGCGCCAGCAGCTTTGGCACAGGGGTAGGCTATGGCTACACCTTC. Amino acid sequence: CASSFGTGVGYGYTF.

The chain has TRBV19 and TRBJ1-1, with TRBD1 matching 8 bases. The ends lost 3 bases at V and 0 bases at J; junction bases unmatched: 6. The CDR3 has 16 amino acids. From germline, CDR1 is LNHDA and CDR2 SQIVND (reference sequence). The CDR3 DNA reads TGTGCCAGTAGTATTAGGCAGGGGGCGATGAACACTGAAGCTTTCTTT. Protein sequence: CASSIRQGAMNTEAFF.

This clone is a singleton in its sample. The rearrangement uses TRBV7-3 and TRBJ1-2; D is possibly TRBD1 (5 bases). Germline V lookup: CDR1 SGHTA, CDR2 FQGTGA. The germline V and J ends were trimmed by 6 bases and 8 bases, with 19 bases remaining between them. The length of the CDR3 is 14 residues. The CDR3 region has the DNA TGTGCCAGCAGTCCCTCAGGGAACGGCATAGGCTACACCTTC. Translated: CASSPSGNGIGYTF.

The rearrangement links TRBV14 to TRBJ2-7, with 12 positions matching TRBD1. CDR1 is SGHDN, CDR2 FVKESK, per germline. CDR3 size: 16 residues. V gave up 4 bases and J gave up 5 bases; unmatched junction bases: 9. CDR3 in amino acids: CASSLRDRGLGNEQYF. The CDR3 DNA reads as TGTGCCAGCAGCCTTCGGGACAGGGGGCTCGGGAACGAGCAGTACTTC.